The 26 T cell receptor beta chains presented below share a single source sample, sequenced in a study of regulatory T cells in long-lasting Graves disease. Time point meaning: newly diagnosed GD, antithyroid drugs for less than 3 months. The TCR library was made from RNA that had been extracted from PBMCs in TRIzol. HTBI primers from iRepertoire and Arm-PCR of CDR3 regions yielded the TCR beta libraries. TCRdb itself ran the multiplex PCR reads through MiXCR, one entry per CDR3 protein. The top ten hold approximately 15% of the sample, which has 200,000 to 250,000 distinct CDR3 sequences, 20% seen once. This sample comprised peripheral blood mononuclear cells (PBMCs), obtained at new diagnosis, from a patient treated with antithyroid drugs. Receptors originate from a female donor with Graves disease.

Many counts were recorded for this clonotype. The chain recombines TRBV28 with TRBJ1-5; no reliable D call. V lost 5 bases and J 5 bases, leaving 7 bases between the germline ends. The germline V gene has CDR1 MDHEN and CDR2 SYDVKM. The CDR3 has 12 amino acids. The CDR3: CASSASHQPQHF. The CDR3 DNA reads TGTGCCAGCAGTGCATCACATCAGCCCCAGCATTTT. The complete variable domain, with remaining parts taken from reference TRBV28 and TRBJ1-5, reads DVKVTQSSRYLVKRTGEKVFLECVQDMDHENMFWYRQDPGLGLRLIYFSYDVKMKEKGDIPEGYSVSREKKERFSLILESASTNQTSMYLCASSASHQPQHFGDGTRLSIL.

This clonotype was counted ten times or more. J is TRBJ2-5 and V is TRBV9; 7 bases agree with TRBD1. The length of the CDR3 is 15 residues. Losses at the gene ends were 0 bases for V and 4 bases for J; bases not matched to a gene: 6. CDR1 SGDLS and CDR2 YYNGEE come from the germline V gene. For the CDR3, the DNA is TGTGCCAGCAGCGTAGAGTGGGACAGTGGAGAGACCCAGTACTTC. As protein: CASSVEWDSGETQYF.

This clonotype showed up many times. The gene calls are TRBV29-1 and TRBJ2-5; 9 bases are shared with TRBD2. The CDR3 is 14 amino acids. Trimming at V came to 3 bases and at J to 5 bases, leaving 7 bases not matched to a gene. Germline V CDR1 and CDR2: SQVTM, ANQGSEA. CDR3 region: CSVEPGLATETQYF. The CDR3 DNA reads as TGCAGCGTTGAGCCGGGACTAGCCACGGAGACCCAGTACTTC. The full variable domain, its missing parts supplied by reference TRBV29-1 and TRBJ2-5, is SAVISQKPSRDICQRGTSLTIQCQVDSQVTMMFWYRQQPGQSLTLIATANQGSEATYESGFVIDKFPISRPNLTFSTLTVSNMSPEDSSIYLCSVEPGLATETQYFGPGTRLLVL.

Only a few counts were recorded for this clonotype. V and J are TRBV29-1 and TRBJ2-1, with 14 bases lining up with TRBD2. The CDR3 is made up of 14 amino acids. J lost 9 bases, V lost 6 bases, and 7 bases had no gene match. CDR1 is SQVTM, CDR2 ANQGSEA, per germline. CDR3 bases: TGCAGCGTCGGGACTAGCGGGAGTCTCGGTGAGCAGTTCTTC. Its translation: CSVGTSGSLGEQFF.

This clonotype was found many times. The V call is TRBV11-2, the J call TRBJ1-4; no definite D call. V gave up 4 bases and J gave up 10 bases, with 16 bases separating them. The V gene's germline CDR1 is SGHAT and CDR2 FQNNGV. The length of the CDR3 is 14 residues. CDR3 sequence: CASSSPYMGGKLFF. CDR3 sequence (DNA): TGTGCCAGCAGCTCTCCTTACATGGGTGGAAAACTGTTTTTT. Full variable domain (outside the CDR3, taken from reference TRBV11-2 and TRBJ1-4): EAGVAQSPRYKIIEKRQSVAFWCNPISGHATLYWYQQILGQGPKLLIQFQNNGVVDDSQLPKDRFSAERLKGVDSTLKIQPAKLEDSAVYLCASSSPYMGGKLFFGSGTQLSVL.

This clonotype was observed at least ten times. The V and J genes are TRBV12-3 or TRBV12-4 and TRBJ2-6, with a weak D call TRBD2 (6 bases). V was pared by 3 bases and J by 3 bases, with 12 bases between. There are 16 residues in the CDR3. The CDR3: CASSFPRGSGANVLTF. CDR3 DNA sequence: TGTGCCAGCAGTTTCCCGCGGGGCAGTGGGGCCAACGTCCTGACTTTC.

This clonotype was detected ten times or more. The chain employs TRBV7-2 and TRBJ2-2; 8 nucleotides agree with TRBD2. The V gene end was trimmed by 6 bases and the J gene end by 4 bases; junction bases not matched to a gene: 7. Germline V CDR1 and CDR2: SGHTA, FQGNSA. CDR3 size: 15 residues. CDR3 amino acids: CASRLPGGGTGELFF. CDR3 bases: TGTGCCAGCAGGCTCCCGGGAGGGGGCACCGGGGAGCTGTTTTTT.

The genes are TRBV12-3 or TRBV12-4 and TRBJ2-3; D is unresolved. V was trimmed by 5 bases and J by 6 bases, leaving 9 bases between them. This CDR3 comprises 12 residues. CDR3 in DNA: TGTGCCAGCAGTCCCGGGTATGATACGCAGTATTTT. Translating gives CASSPGYDTQYF.

V and J are TRBV7-2 and TRBJ1-6, with a tentative D call TRBD1 (6 bases). Germline lookup yields CDR1 SGHTA and CDR2 FQGNSA. This CDR3 is 18 amino acids long. V was clipped by 1 base and J by 8 bases, with 21 bases between them. CDR3 residues: CASSLGGGAQGTHSPLHF. The CDR3 bases are TGTGCCAGCAGCTTAGGGGGCGGGGCCCAGGGGACACATTCACCCCTCCACTTT.

This clonotype showed up many times. This chain joins TRBV11-3 and TRBJ1-1; a possible D gene is TRBD1 (5 bases). Germline CDR1 and CDR2: SGHNT and YENEEA. The CDR3 length is 14 residues. With 6 bases removed from V and 2 bases from J, the gap between germline ends came to 13 bases. CDR3 DNA sequence: TGTGCCAGCAGTTACAGGAAGGGAAACACTGAAGCTTTCTTT. Protein sequence: CASSYRKGNTEAFF.

This clonotype was observed a handful of times. J is TRBJ1-2 and V is TRBV24-1; possible D gene TRBD1, 5 bases. The germline V gene has CDR1 KGHDR and CDR2 SFDVKD. Trimming removed 3 bases at V and 4 bases at J, with 11 bases between. This CDR3 spans 14 amino acids. In DNA form, the CDR3 reads TGTGCCACCAGTGATGAGGGGTTTGTCTATGGCTACACCTTC. This codes for CATSDEGFVYGYTF.

This clonotype was counted at least ten times. The chain recombines TRBV20-1 with TRBJ1-2; 10 positions agree with TRBD1. Germline V gene lookup returns CDR1 DFQATT and CDR2 SNEGSKA (reference sequence). The CDR3 length is 15 residues. The V segment lost 0 bases and the J segment 5 bases; nucleotides outside the gene matches: 6. DNA for the CDR3: TGCAGTGCTAGAGATCTTCGGACAGGGGGATATGGCTACACCTTC. This sequence encodes CSARDLRTGGYGYTF.

In its sample, this clonotype was seen many times. V and J are TRBV20-1 and TRBJ2-7; TRBD2 aligns across 12 bases. Germline trimming cut 6 bases from V and 1 base from J; bases unmatched to any gene: 10. This CDR3 region has 16 residues. The germline V gene encodes CDR1 DFQATT and CDR2 SNEGSKA (reference sequence). DNA for the CDR3: TGCAGTGCCCAGACTAGCGGGGGCCTATCATCCTACGAGCAGTACTTC. This gives the protein CSAQTSGGLSSYEQYF.

This chain uses TRBV15 with TRBJ2-3; 7 nucleotides align to TRBD1. After removal of 1 base from V and 4 bases from J, the junction contained 2 bases not matched to a gene. The CDR3 length is 14 residues. CDR1 is LNHNV, CDR2 YYDKDF, per germline (reference sequence). The CDR3 DNA reads as TGTGCCACCAGCAGAGGACAGGGCGCAGATACGCAGTATTTT. This encodes CATSRGQGADTQYF. The variable domain in full, with the rest retrieved from reference TRBV15 and TRBJ2-3, is DAMVIQNPRYQVTQFGKPVTLSCSQTLNHNVMYWYQQKSSQAPKLLFHYYDKDFNNEADTPDNFQSRRPNTSFCFLDIRSPGLGDTAMYLCATSRGQGADTQYFGPGTRLTVL.

This clonotype occurred a few times. This chain uses TRBV10-3 with TRBJ1-5; 7 bases map to TRBD1. CDR3 size: 14 residues. Germline-derived CDR1 and CDR2 are ENHRY and SYGVKD. Losses at the gene ends were 10 bases for V and 5 bases for J; bases not matched to a gene: 11. Here the CDR3 DNA reads TGTGCCACCACCGACAGGGCGGGGGATCAGCCCCAGCATTTT. As protein: CATTDRAGDQPQHF.

Note on this clonotype: A read error likely explains this, since a far larger clone differs by one base. The V gene is TRBV7-9, the J gene TRBJ2-7; 9 bases align to TRBD2. Germline CDR1 SEHNR, CDR2 FQNEAQ (reference sequence). This CDR3 comprises 17 residues. V shed 4 bases, J shed 7 bases, and the junction held 17 bases outside the gene matches. CDR3 DNA: TGTGCCAGCAGCTCCCTCGGATTAGCGGGAGACTACAATGAGCAGTACTTC. Its translation: CASSSLGLAGDYNEQYF.

This clonotype was seen ten or more times. This chain links TRBV4-3 with TRBJ2-5; tentative D call: TRBD2 (6 bases). Germline V gene data show CDR1 as LGHNA and CDR2 as YSLEER. CDR3 length: 13 amino acids. Trimming took 0 bases from V and 7 from J, leaving 9 bases between them. The CDR3 spells CASSQDAGRTQYF. The CDR3 coding sequence is TGCGCCAGCAGCCAAGATGCGGGAAGGACCCAGTACTTC.

This clonotype was found a few times. CDR3 amino acids: CASSYMGTREQFF. The DNA of the CDR3 is TGTGCCAGCAGCTACATGGGGACGCGGGAGCAGTTCTTC. The chain joins TRBV6-2 or TRBV6-3 to TRBJ2-1; D tentatively reads TRBD1 or TRBD2 (5 bases each). Trimming pared 6 bases from V and 10 bases from J, leaving 16 bases between. Germline CDR1 and CDR2: MNHEY and SVGEGT. The CDR3 is 13 residues long.

This clonotype was counted at least ten times. The chain links TRBV28 to TRBJ2-1; 11 bases are shared with TRBD1. Germline CDR1 and CDR2: MDHEN and SYDVKM. This CDR3 contains 15 residues. The V gene end was trimmed by 6 bases and the J gene end by 7 bases; junction bases not matched to a gene: 8. In nucleotides, the CDR3 is TGTGCCAGCAGCCCTGGGGACAGGGGGACTAATGAGCAGTTCTTC. It is translated as CASSPGDRGTNEQFF.

CDR3 sequence reads: CSAQLAGGPGVGFF. The DNA of the CDR3 is TGCAGTGCTCAACTAGCGGGAGGGCCCGGTGTTGGGTTCTTC. The rearrangement joins TRBV20-1 to TRBJ2-1, with 13 bases lining up with TRBD2. The trim removed 5 bases at V and 15 bases at J, leaving 13 bases unmatched. Germline lookup yields CDR1 DFQATT and CDR2 SNEGSKA (reference sequence). The CDR3 consists of 14 residues.

This clonotype was observed a handful of times. The J gene is TRBJ1-4, the V gene TRBV19; 8 positions agree with TRBD1. The germline V gene encodes CDR1 LNHDA and CDR2 SQIVND (reference sequence). The CDR3 runs 13 residues. Losses at the gene ends were 8 bases for V and 7 bases for J; bases not matched to a gene: 6. The DNA of the CDR3 is TGTGCCAGTCAACCGGGACAGGTTGAAAAACTGTTTTTT. As protein: CASQPGQVEKLFF. Filled out from reference TRBV19 and TRBJ1-4, the complete variable domain reads DGGITQSPKYLFRKEGQNVTLSCEQNLNHDAMYWYRQDPGQGLRLIYYSQIVNDFQKGDIAEGYSVSREKKESFPLTVTSAQKNPTAFYLCASQPGQVEKLFFGSGTQLSVL.

This clonotype has a handful of counts. J is TRBJ2-5 and V is TRBV6-1, with no clear D. This CDR3 has 13 residues. The ends were cut back, 6 bases at V and 3 bases at J, with 11 bases in the middle. CDR1 and CDR2 from the germline V gene are MNHNS and SASEGT. The DNA for the CDR3 is TGTGCCAGCAGCGTAACTCCTAAAGAGACCCAGTACTTC. Its protein product is CASSVTPKETQYF.

This clonotype was found many times. The genes are TRBV12-5 and TRBJ2-7, with TRBD2 identical over 12 bases. This CDR3 is 16 amino acids long. Germline V gene sequence: CDR1 LGHNT, CDR2 FRNRAP. V was clipped by 3 bases and J by 2 bases; unmatched bases: 5. The CDR3 is CASGFTSSGRAYEQYF. The CDR3 DNA is TGTGCTAGTGGTTTCACTTCTAGCGGGAGGGCCTACGAGCAGTACTTC. Variable domain in full (rest from reference TRBV12-5 and TRBJ2-7): DARVTQTPRHKVTEMGQEVTMRCQPILGHNTVFWYRQTMMQGLELLAYFRNRAPLDDSGMPKDRFSAEMPDATLATLKIQPSEPRDSAVYFCASGFTSSGRAYEQYFGPGTRLTVT.

Many counts were recorded for this clonotype. The chain couples TRBV11-2 to TRBJ2-1, with 12 bases lining up with TRBD1. V shed 5 bases and J 15 bases; nucleotides not matched to a gene: 14. The CDR3 has 15 residues. Germline assignment: CDR1 SGHAT and CDR2 FQNNGV. DNA for the CDR3: TGTGCCAGCAGCCCTCGCGGGACAGGGGGCTATAGGCTGTTCTTC. This sequence encodes CASSPRGTGGYRLFF.

The chain employs TRBV28 and TRBJ1-2; the match to TRBD1 covers 9 bases. There are 14 residues in the CDR3. The junction had 6 bases not matched to a gene; V was cut back by 6 bases and J by 4 bases. The V gene's germline CDR1 is MDHEN and CDR2 SYDVKM. The CDR3 protein is CASRPTGGGYGYTF. In DNA, the CDR3 is TGTGCCAGCAGGCCGACAGGGGGGGGCTATGGCTACACCTTC.

The rearrangement joins TRBV9 to TRBJ2-7; D remains ambiguous. Germline CDR1 is SGDLS and CDR2 is YYNGEE. V was shortened by 2 bases and J by 2 bases, with 26 bases between the two germline ends. The CDR3 has 19 residues. CDR3 region: CASSVLSSLNSKTTYEQYF. The CDR3 DNA reads as TGTGCCAGCAGCGTCCTATCAAGCCTTAACAGCAAAACAACCTACGAGCAGTACTTC.